This TCR beta chain was sequenced for a study of CD8 T cells in ankylosing spondylitis. Study-wide findings and caveats: Blood from ankylosing spondylitis patients appeared to carry a characteristic roughly eight-variant TCR beta motif.

Germline V gene sequence: CDR1 SGHRS, CDR2 YFSETQ. V was clipped by 0 bases and J by 3 bases, with 10 bases between them. The CDR3 consists of 15 residues. By quantitative 5'-RACE with molecular barcodes, the TCR beta libraries were made. Using its own MiXCR run on the 5' RACE reads, TCRdb lists one record per CDR3 protein. The sample records 150,000 to 200,000 distinct CDR3 sequences, 15% to 20% being singletons. This clonotype was observed at least ten times. No antigen is known for it. The rearrangement uses TRBV5-1 and TRBJ1-5, with D possibly being TRBD1 (6 bases). The source is a male donor with ankylosing spondylitis or in good health (not recorded which). Sequenced input: blood, either unsorted or a sorted T cell fraction (not recorded which). DNA for the CDR3: TGCGCCAGCAGCTTGGATACAGGGTCCAATCAGCCCCAGCATTTT. Its protein product is CASSLDTGSNQPQHF. Based on the CDR3 plus reference TRBV5-1 and TRBJ1-5, the full variable domain is KAGVTQTPRYLIKTRGQQVTLSCSPISGHRSVSWYQQTPGQGLQFLFEYFSETQRNKGNFPGRFSGRQFSNSRSEMNVSTLELGDSALYLCASSLDTGSNQPQHFGDGTRLSIL.